The source of this T cell receptor (beta chain) is a study of T-cell reconstitution after alpha-beta-depleted transplantation in children. Concerning this clonotype: Its antigen is still unknown.

This CDR3 contains 16 residues. The V and J ends lost 2 bases and 9 bases respectively, with 21 bases between them. The germline CDR1 and CDR2 sequences are SGHRS and YFSETQ. General study points: From newly produced T cells came most of the T-cell counts and diversity one year after transplant. Alpha-beta T cells present about two months after transplant were reported to originate from several hundred expanded graft clones. At day 60, the high TCRbeta diversity found in some patients originated from recipient T cells and thymic progenitors that had survived.

Molecular barcoding with unique molecular identifiers was used for the TCRbeta library. MiXCR was run by TCRdb on the PCR reads, yielding one entry per CDR3 protein. The sample lists 700,000 or so distinct CDR3 sequences, 10% to 15% seen once, with 0.79% in the top ten. The V call is TRBV5-1, the J call TRBJ2-1; perhaps TRBD2 as D (5 bases). This sample comprised PBMCs, obtained before TCRalphabeta/CD19-depleted stem cell transplant. The sequence was collected from a girl aged 2 to 10 with congenital amegakaryocytic thrombocytopenia, due to receive a stem cell transplant. DNA for the CDR3: TGCGCCAGCAGCTTAAACCCCGGCGAGGGATTGAGTGAGCAGTTCTTC. Translated: CASSLNPGEGLSEQFF.